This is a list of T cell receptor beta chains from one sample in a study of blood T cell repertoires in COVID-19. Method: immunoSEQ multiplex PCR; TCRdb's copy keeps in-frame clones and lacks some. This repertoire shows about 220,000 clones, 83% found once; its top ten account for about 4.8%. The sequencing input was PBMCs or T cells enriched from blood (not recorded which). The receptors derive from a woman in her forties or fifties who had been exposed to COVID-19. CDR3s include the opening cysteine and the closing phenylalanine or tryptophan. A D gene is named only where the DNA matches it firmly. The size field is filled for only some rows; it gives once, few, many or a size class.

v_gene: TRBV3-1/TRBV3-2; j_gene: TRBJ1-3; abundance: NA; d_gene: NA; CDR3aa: CASSQGSGISGNTIYF; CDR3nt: TGTGCCAGCAGCCAAGGATCAGGGATCTCTGGAAACACCATATATTTT
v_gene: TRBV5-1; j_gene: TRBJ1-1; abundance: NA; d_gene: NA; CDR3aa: CASSLDRGNTEAFF; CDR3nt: TGCGCCAGCAGCTTGGATAGGGGGAACACTGAAGCTTTCTTT
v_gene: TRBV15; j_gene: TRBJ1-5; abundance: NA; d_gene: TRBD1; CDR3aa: CATSLHDRDNQPQHF; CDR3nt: TGTGCCACCAGCTTGCACGACAGGGATAATCAGCCCCAGCATTTT
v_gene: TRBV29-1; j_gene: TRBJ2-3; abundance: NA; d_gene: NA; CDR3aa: CSVRGMSTDTQYF; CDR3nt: TGCAGCGTTAGAGGGATGAGCACAGATACGCAGTATTTT
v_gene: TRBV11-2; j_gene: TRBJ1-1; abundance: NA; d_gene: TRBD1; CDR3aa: CASSLRGGLNTEAFF; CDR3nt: TGTGCCAGCAGCTTGCGAGGGGGCCTGAACACTGAAGCTTTCTTT
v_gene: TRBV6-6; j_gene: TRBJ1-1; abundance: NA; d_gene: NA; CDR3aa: CASSYDRKNTEAFF; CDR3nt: TGTGCCAGCAGTTACGACAGAAAGAACACTGAAGCTTTCTTT
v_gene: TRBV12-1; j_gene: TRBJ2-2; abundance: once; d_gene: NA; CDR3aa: CASSFEGTGELFF; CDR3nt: TGTGCCAGCAGCTTTGAGGGGACCGGGGAGCTGTTTTTT
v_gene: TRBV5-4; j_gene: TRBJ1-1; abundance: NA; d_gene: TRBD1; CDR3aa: CASSRDRGAEAFF; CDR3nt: TGTGCCAGCAGCCGCGACAGGGGCGCTGAAGCTTTCTTT
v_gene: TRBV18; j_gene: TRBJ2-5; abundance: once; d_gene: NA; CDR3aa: CASSTIQGTQETQYF; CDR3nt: TGTGCCAGCTCCACCATTCAGGGGACCCAAGAGACCCAGTACTTC
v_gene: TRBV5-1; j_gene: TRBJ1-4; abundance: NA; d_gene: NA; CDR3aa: CASSLGGPGKEKLFF; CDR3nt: TGCGCCAGCAGCTTGGGGGGGCCGGGAAAAGAAAAACTGTTTTTT
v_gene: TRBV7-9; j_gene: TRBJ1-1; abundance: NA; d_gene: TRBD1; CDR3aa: CASSPGTGGTEAFF; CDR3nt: TGTGCCAGCAGCCCAGGGACAGGGGGCACTGAAGCTTTCTTT
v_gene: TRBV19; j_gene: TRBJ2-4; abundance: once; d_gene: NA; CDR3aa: CASSTGKATSKNIQYF; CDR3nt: TGTGCCAGTAGTACCGGGAAGGCCACCTCCAAAAACATTCAGTACTTC